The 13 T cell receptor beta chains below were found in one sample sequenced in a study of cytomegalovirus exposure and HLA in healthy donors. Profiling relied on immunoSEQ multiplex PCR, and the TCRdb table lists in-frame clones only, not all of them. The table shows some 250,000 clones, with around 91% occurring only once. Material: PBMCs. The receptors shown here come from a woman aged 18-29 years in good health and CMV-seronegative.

The CDR3 here is CASSGAGTRGNTIYF. The CDR3 coding sequence is TGCGCCAGCAGTGGCGCCGGGACACGAGGAAACACCATATATTTT. The V call is TRBV5-1, the J call TRBJ1-3; D perhaps matches TRBD1 (6 bases). Germline assignment: CDR1 SGHRS and CDR2 YFSETQ. The CDR3 has 15 residues. Trimming removed 5 bases at V and 4 bases at J, with 16 bases between.

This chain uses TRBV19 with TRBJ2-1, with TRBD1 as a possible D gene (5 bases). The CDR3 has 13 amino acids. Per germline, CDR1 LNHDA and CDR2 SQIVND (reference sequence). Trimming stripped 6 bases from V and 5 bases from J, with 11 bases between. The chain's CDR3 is CASSPTVNNEQFF. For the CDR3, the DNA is TGTGCCAGTAGCCCGACAGTAAACAATGAGCAGTTCTTC.

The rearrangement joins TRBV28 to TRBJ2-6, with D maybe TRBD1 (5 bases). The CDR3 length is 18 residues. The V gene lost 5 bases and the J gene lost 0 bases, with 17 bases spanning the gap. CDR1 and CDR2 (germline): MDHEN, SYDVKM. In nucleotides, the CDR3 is TGTGCCAGCAGTAATTTACAGGAATCCTTCTCTGGGGCCAACGTCCTGACTTTC. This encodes CASSNLQESFSGANVLTF.

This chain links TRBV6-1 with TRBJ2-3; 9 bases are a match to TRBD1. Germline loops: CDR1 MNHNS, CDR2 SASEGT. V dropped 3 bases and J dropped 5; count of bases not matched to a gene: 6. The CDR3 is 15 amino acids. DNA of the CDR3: TGTGCCAGCAGTGAGAGGACAGGGGAGATAGATACGCAGTATTTT. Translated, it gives CASSERTGEIDTQYF.

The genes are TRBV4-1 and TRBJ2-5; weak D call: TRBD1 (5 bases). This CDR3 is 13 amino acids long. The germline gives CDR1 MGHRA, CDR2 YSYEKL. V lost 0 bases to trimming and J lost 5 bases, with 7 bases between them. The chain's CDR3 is CASSQEGLETQYF. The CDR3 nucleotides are TGCGCCAGCAGCCAAGAGGGGCTGGAGACCCAGTACTTC.

This CDR3 is CASSLVPGGNTEAFF. The CDR3 DNA follows: TGTGCCAGCAGCTTAGTTCCGGGAGGTAACACTGAAGCTTTCTTT. The V call is TRBV7-9, the J call TRBJ1-1; no definite D call. V gave up 1 base and J gave up 2 bases, with 11 bases separating them. The CDR3 consists of 15 residues. Germline V CDR1 and CDR2: SEHNR, FQNEAQ (reference sequence).

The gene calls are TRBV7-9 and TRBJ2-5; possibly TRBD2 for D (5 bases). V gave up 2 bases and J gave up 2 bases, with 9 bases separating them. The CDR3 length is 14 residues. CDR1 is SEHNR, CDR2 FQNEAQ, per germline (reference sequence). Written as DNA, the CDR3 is TGTGCCAGCAGCTTACGGACTCCACAAGAGACCCAGTACTTC. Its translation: CASSLRTPQETQYF.

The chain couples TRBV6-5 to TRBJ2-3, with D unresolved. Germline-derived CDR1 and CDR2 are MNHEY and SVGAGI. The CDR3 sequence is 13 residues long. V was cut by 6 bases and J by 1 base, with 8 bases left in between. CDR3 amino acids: CASRTTGTDTQYF. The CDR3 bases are TGTGCCAGCAGAACCACGGGCACAGATACGCAGTATTTT.

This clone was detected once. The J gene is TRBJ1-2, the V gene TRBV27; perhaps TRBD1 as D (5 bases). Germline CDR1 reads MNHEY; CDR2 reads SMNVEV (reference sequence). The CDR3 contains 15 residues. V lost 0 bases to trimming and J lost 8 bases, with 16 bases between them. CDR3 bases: TGTGCCAGCAGTTTATCAGGGGCAGACCTCTCGGGCTACACCTTC. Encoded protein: CASSLSGADLSGYTF.

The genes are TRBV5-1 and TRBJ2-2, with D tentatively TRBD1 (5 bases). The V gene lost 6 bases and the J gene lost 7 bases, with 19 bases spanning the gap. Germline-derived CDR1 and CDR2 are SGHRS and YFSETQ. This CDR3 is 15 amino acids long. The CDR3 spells CASTLKAGSGGELFF. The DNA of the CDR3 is TGCGCCAGCACCCTGAAGGCAGGGTCGGGCGGGGAGCTGTTTTTT. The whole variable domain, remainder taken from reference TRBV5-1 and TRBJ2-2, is KAGVTQTPRYLIKTRGQQVTLSCSPISGHRSVSWYQQTPGQGLQFLFEYFSETQRNKGNFPGRFSGRQFSNSRSEMNVSTLELGDSALYLCASTLKAGSGGELFFGEGSRLTVL.

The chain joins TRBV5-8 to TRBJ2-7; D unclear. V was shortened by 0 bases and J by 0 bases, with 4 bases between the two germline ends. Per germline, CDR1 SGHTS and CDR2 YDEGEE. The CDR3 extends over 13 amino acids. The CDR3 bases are TGTGCCAGCAGCTTGGCAGGCTCCTACGAGCAGTACTTC. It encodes CASSLAGSYEQYF.

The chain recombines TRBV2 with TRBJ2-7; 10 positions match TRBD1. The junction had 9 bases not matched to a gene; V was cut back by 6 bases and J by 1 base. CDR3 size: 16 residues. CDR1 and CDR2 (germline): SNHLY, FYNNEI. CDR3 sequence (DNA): TGTGCCAGCAGCTACATTCGGGACAGGGGATCCTACGAGCAGTACGTC. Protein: CASSYIRDRGSYEQYV.

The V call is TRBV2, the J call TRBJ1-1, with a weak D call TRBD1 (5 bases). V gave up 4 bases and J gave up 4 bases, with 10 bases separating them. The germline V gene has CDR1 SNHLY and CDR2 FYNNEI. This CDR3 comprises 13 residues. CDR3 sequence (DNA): TGTGCCAGCAGTGCAGGGAAGGGCACTGAAGCTTTCTTT. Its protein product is CASSAGKGTEAFF.